The entry below gives a single T cell receptor beta chain sequence along with its context. Patients of the Seattle cohort, enrolled during active infection, were followed longitudinally. The data derive from a study of blood T cell repertoires in COVID-19. Looking at the study overall: Samples taken during acute and convalescent COVID-19 were collected in the United States, Italy and Spain.

Original data processing: Researchers report that nucleated cell counts were estimated from reference gene primer amplification. Clones were sequenced by immunoSEQ multiplex PCR, and TCRdb holds only the in-frame ones, with some missing. That table furnishes V, J and clone size, whereas the DNA furnished D and trimming. The table records 200,000 to 300,000 clones, around 90% of them present only once. This CDR3 is built from 15 residues. Germline V gene sequence: CDR1 ENHRY, CDR2 SYGVKD. V lost 10 bases to trimming and J lost 9 bases; unmatched junction nucleotides: 14. Sequenced: peripheral blood. V usage is TRBV10-3 and J usage is TRBJ2-5; 13 bases match TRBD2. This TCR derives from a man younger than 40 with COVID-19, enrolled during active disease. CDR3 nucleotide sequence: TGTGCCACCGGACTAGCGGGGGACGATTCCGGGGCCCAGTACTTC. Translation gives CATGLAGDDSGAQYF.